The count of the clone carrying this TCR beta chain is one. This CDR3 fails to terminate in the conserved phenylalanine or tryptophan, so it likely reflects a read error. This record belongs to a study of T cells in Graves' hyperthyroidism and ophthalmopathy. RNA transcripts gave rise to amplified TCR beta CDR3 regions. In the first-round RT-PCR of the TCR CDR3, the HTBI primer set was used. TCRdb independently ran MiXCR on the multiplex PCR reads; one entry per CDR3 protein. The sample carries a few hundred thousand distinct CDR3 sequences, around 20% recorded once. This CDR3 is 15 amino acids long. The germline CDR1 and CDR2 sequences are DFQATT and SNEGSKA (reference sequence). Trimming cost V 6 bases and J 0 bases; bases outside gene matches: 5. Ophthalmopathy patients showed a Clinical Activity Score of at least 3, NOSPECS grade of at least 4 and duration under 3 months.

The source is a man between 18 and 35 years old with Graves' ophthalmopathy. Sequenced material: blood. The rearrangement uses TRBV20-1 and TRBJ1-6; TRBD1 matches 7 bases. CDR3 DNA sequence: TGCAGTGCCCGGGACAGTAGCTCCTATAATTCACCCCTCCACATT. It yields the protein CSARDSSSYNSPLHI.